These 30 T cell receptor beta chains were sequenced from one sample in a study of cytomegalovirus exposure and HLA in healthy donors. Primers: 60 Vbeta forward and 13 Jbeta reverse. Repertoires were generated with immunoSEQ multiplex PCR, while TCRdb's copy carries only in-frame clones and drops some. The sample yields 150,000 or so clones, around 77% seen once. Material: PBMCs. All receptors come from a male donor in good health and CMV-seropositive.

V usage is TRBV5-6 and J usage is TRBJ2-1; 14 bases line up with TRBD2. V was pared by 4 bases and J by 8 bases, with 8 bases of the junction left unmatched. Germline V CDR1 and CDR2: SGHDT, YYEEEE. There are 16 residues in the CDR3. CDR3 sequence: CASSQTSGRGRHEQFF. DNA for the CDR3: TGTGCCAGCAGCCAGACTAGCGGGAGGGGTCGACATGAGCAGTTCTTC.

This chain joins TRBV10-3 and TRBJ2-1; 12 bases are shared with TRBD2. V was clipped by 6 bases and J by 5 bases; unmatched bases: 8. Germline V CDR1 and CDR2: ENHRY, SYGVKD. The CDR3 length is 16 residues. The CDR3 sequence: CAIRPRLAGVNNEQFF. Here the CDR3 DNA reads TGTGCCATCAGGCCCCGACTAGCGGGAGTGAACAATGAGCAGTTCTTC.

The chain links TRBV27 to TRBJ2-3; 7 bases line up with TRBD2. CDR1 MNHEY and CDR2 SMNVEV come from the germline V gene (reference sequence). Unmatched junction bases numbered 5, after V lost 2 bases and J lost 3 bases. The CDR3 length is 15 residues. CDR3: CASSLVGGGTDTQYF. CDR3 DNA sequence: TGTGCCAGCAGTTTAGTCGGGGGAGGGACAGATACGCAGTATTTT.

This clone was observed a single time. The rearrangement links TRBV4-1 to TRBJ2-4; 7 bases align to TRBD2. Germline V gives CDR1 MGHRA, CDR2 YSYEKL. J gave up 3 bases and V 0 bases, and 5 bases lay outside the gene matches. This CDR3 spans 16 amino acids. CDR3 protein: CASSQDQERGKNIQYF. The CDR3 DNA is TGCGCCAGCAGCCAAGATCAAGAGCGGGGCAAAAACATTCAGTACTTC.

This chain links TRBV21-1 with TRBJ1-4; TRBD1, the D gene given by the table, was not confirmed from the DNA. TRBV21-1 is recorded as a pseudogene. The CDR3 is 15 amino acids. CDR3 in amino acids: CASSKGGQGDEKLFF. The CDR3 region has the DNA TGTGCCAGCAGCAAAGGGGGACAGGGGGATGAAAAACTGTTTTTT.

V and J are TRBV2 and TRBJ1-5; possible D gene TRBD1, 5 bases. The V gene lost 2 bases and the J gene lost 3 bases, with 8 bases spanning the gap. CDR1 SNHLY and CDR2 FYNNEI come from the germline V gene. The CDR3 extends over 14 amino acids. CDR3 in DNA: TGTGCCAGCAGTGAATGGGGGGTCAATCAGCCCCAGCATTTT. Translation: CASSEWGVNQPQHF.

A word on this clone: One end of the junction does not line up with germline, which may come from a read error. The genes are TRBV7-9 and TRBJ2-7; TRBD2 is a possible D gene (6 bases). The CDR3 length is 16 residues. Per the germline V gene, CDR1 is SEHNR and CDR2 is FQNEAQ (reference sequence). DNA of the CDR3: TGTTCCAGCAGCTTAGCGCTCGGCGGGATCACCTACGAGCAGTACTTC. Residues: CSSSLALGGITYEQYF.

The chain couples TRBV2 to TRBJ2-2; possibly TRBD1 for D (6 bases). V was clipped by 4 bases and J by 6 bases, with 15 bases between them. The CDR3 sequence is 15 residues long. Germline CDR1 reads SNHLY; CDR2 reads FYNNEI. The CDR3 nucleotides read TGTGCCAGCAGTGCATACAGGGAGTCAGCCGGGGAGCTGTTTTTT. Amino acid sequence: CASSAYRESAGELFF.

This clone has only a few counts. This chain uses TRBV23-1 with TRBJ2-3; D remains ambiguous. TRBV23-1 carries the ORF label, with uncertain function. The V and J ends lost 7 bases and 4 bases respectively, with 15 bases between them. The CDR3 loop spans 14 amino acids. In nucleotides, the CDR3 is TGCGCCAGCACAATTCCCGACGCGGCAGATACGCAGTATTTT. Translating gives CASTIPDAADTQYF.

This clone was observed a few times. The CDR3 bases are TGTGCCAGTAGTAACCCGACAGATACTGAGCAGTTCTTC. Its translation: CASSNPTDTEQFF. The V call is TRBV19, the J call TRBJ2-1, with D perhaps TRBD1 (5 bases). Germline V lookup: CDR1 LNHDA, CDR2 SQIVND (reference sequence). The V end lost 4 bases, the J end lost 9 bases, and 13 bases lay between the germline ends. The CDR3 is made up of 13 amino acids.

V gene TRBV15 combines with J gene TRBJ1-5; 8 positions agree with TRBD1. This CDR3 region has 16 residues. CDR1 and CDR2 from the germline V gene are LNHNV and YYDKDF (reference sequence). Trimming removed 2 bases from V and 1 base from J; junction bases left unmatched: 4. The CDR3 here is CATSRQTGVSNQPQHF. As DNA, the CDR3 is TGTGCCACCAGCAGACAGACAGGGGTCAGCAATCAGCCCCAGCATTTT.

This clone was seen a single time. The chain has TRBV19 and TRBJ1-6; D may be TRBD1 (6 bases). The CDR3 is 17 residues long. Between the trimmed V and J ends, which lost 1 base and 8 bases, there was a span of 18 bases. CDR1 and CDR2 from the germline V gene are LNHDA and SQIVND (reference sequence). The CDR3 loop is CASSIARGNRRDSPLHF. For the CDR3, the DNA is TGTGCCAGTAGTATAGCAAGGGGGAACAGAAGAGATTCACCCCTCCACTTT. Combining the CDR3 with reference TRBV19 and TRBJ1-6 gives the whole variable domain DGGITQSPKYLFRKEGQNVTLSCEQNLNHDAMYWYRQDPGQGLRLIYYSQIVNDFQKGDIAEGYSVSREKKESFPLTVTSAQKNPTAFYLCASSIARGNRRDSPLHFGNGTRLTVT.

The rearrangement uses TRBV9 and TRBJ1-2; 10 nucleotides line up with TRBD1. Germline CDR1 is SGDLS and CDR2 is YYNGEE. The CDR3 has 15 residues. Losses at the gene ends were 3 bases for V and 5 bases for J; bases not matched to a gene: 7. The CDR3 loop reads CASSARTGGKYGYTF. DNA of the CDR3: TGTGCCAGCAGCGCACGGACAGGGGGAAAGTATGGCTACACCTTC.

The chain is built from TRBV15 and TRBJ1-4; D may be TRBD1 (5 bases). V lost 5 bases and J lost 8, with 9 bases in between. CDR3 length: 12 amino acids. Germline CDR1 reads LNHNV; CDR2 reads YYDKDF (reference sequence). CDR3 sequence reads: CATSFRQEKLFF. In nucleotides, the CDR3 is TGTGCCACCAGCTTCCGACAGGAAAAACTGTTTTTT.

This chain joins TRBV5-6 and TRBJ2-1; D gene unclear. V shed 1 base and J shed 6 bases, with 8 bases lying between them. The germline gives CDR1 SGHDT, CDR2 YYEEEE. This CDR3 is built from 13 residues. CDR3 DNA: TGTGCCAGCAGCTTGTTAAGAGCCAATGAGCAGTTCTTC. This translates into CASSLLRANEQFF.

This chain uses TRBV28 with TRBJ2-2; no firm D call. Germline V CDR1 and CDR2: MDHEN, SYDVKM. The CDR3 loop spans 11 amino acids. V dropped 7 bases and J dropped 5 bases, with 5 bases sitting between them. CDR3 sequence (DNA): TGTGCCAGCACAGAAACCGGGGAGCTGTTTTTT. Translation: CASTETGELFF.

This clone is deemed medium-sized. The V call is TRBV4-1, the J call TRBJ1-6; 9 bases fit TRBD1. Losses at the gene ends were 0 bases for V and 9 bases for J; bases not matched to a gene: 3. The CDR3 contains 15 residues. In germline, CDR1 is MGHRA, CDR2 YSYEKL. CDR3 nucleotide sequence: TGCGCCAGCAGCCAAGAAAGGACAGGGGCTTCACCCCTCCACTTT. Translated: CASSQERTGASPLHF.

The V and J genes are TRBV5-1 and TRBJ2-2; 8 bases agree with TRBD1. CDR1 is SGHRS, CDR2 YFSETQ, per germline. V lost 5 bases and J lost 5; bases outside the gene matches: 11. CDR3 length: 16 amino acids. CDR3 loop: CASSYQTGAGTGELFF. Here the CDR3 DNA reads TGCGCCAGCAGTTATCAGACAGGGGCGGGAACCGGGGAGCTGTTTTTT.

This chain joins TRBV5-4 and TRBJ1-6; 7 nucleotides match TRBD1. The trim removed 4 bases at V and 1 base at J, leaving 5 bases unmatched. Germline V CDR1 and CDR2: SGHNT, YYREEE (reference sequence). The CDR3 runs 16 residues. The CDR3 loop reads CASSEGGGSYNSPLHF. CDR3 coding DNA: TGTGCCAGCAGCGAAGGGGGCGGGTCCTATAATTCACCCCTCCACTTT.

The gene calls are TRBV7-9 and TRBJ1-1; 9 bases line up with TRBD1. Germline V CDR1 and CDR2: SEHNR, FQNEAQ (reference sequence). V was pared by 1 base and J by 10 bases, with 10 bases of the junction left unmatched. The CDR3 is 15 residues long. As DNA, the CDR3 is TGTGCCAGCAGCTTAGTCACGGGACAGGGAATCGGAGCTTTCTTT. It encodes CASSLVTGQGIGAFF.

The chain has TRBV18 and TRBJ1-5; D not certain. The germline CDR1 and CDR2 sequences are KGHSH and LQKENI. Deletions cut 2 bases from V and 7 bases from J, with 9 bases between. The CDR3 totals 13 residues. CDR3 sequence reads: CASSPDGNQPQHF. CDR3 DNA sequence: TGTGCCAGCTCACCAGACGGGAACCAGCCCCAGCATTTT.

The sample holds one count of this clone. The rearrangement links TRBV30 to TRBJ1-3; D ambiguous. The germline gives CDR1 GTSNPN, CDR2 SVGIG (reference sequence). Trimming took 0 bases from V and 0 from J, leaving 12 bases between them. CDR3 length: 16 amino acids. Here the CDR3 reads CAWSVLGGISGNTIYF. The DNA of the CDR3 is TGTGCCTGGAGTGTACTGGGAGGTATCTCTGGAAACACCATATATTTT.

The chain has TRBV7-9 and TRBJ2-7, with 7 bases lining up with TRBD1. The ends lost 1 base at V and 2 bases at J; junction bases unmatched: 5. The germline V gene encodes CDR1 SEHNR and CDR2 FQNEAQ (reference sequence). The CDR3 spans 15 residues. The CDR3 region is CASSLVGRGTYEQYF. The DNA of the CDR3 is TGTGCCAGCAGCTTAGTGGGCAGGGGGACCTACGAGCAGTACTTC. Complete variable domain (other parts from reference TRBV7-9 and TRBJ2-7): DTGVSQNPRHKITKRGQNVTFRCDPISEHNRLYWYRQTLGQGPEFLTYFQNEAQLEKSRLLSDRFSAERPKGSFSTLEIQRTEQGDSAMYLCASSLVGRGTYEQYFGPGTRLTVT.

This clone was observed once. V and J are TRBV7-2 and TRBJ2-5, with D perhaps matching TRBD1 (5 bases). Near its end, the DNA agrees better with TRBJ2-7, so the J call may be wrong. The germline CDR1 and CDR2 sequences are SGHTA and FQGNSA. The CDR3 consists of 14 residues. CDR3 loop: CASRLDSISYEQYF. CDR3 bases: TGTGCCAGCAGACTTGACAGCATATCCTACGAGCAGTACTTC.

CDR3 nucleotide sequence: TGTGCCAGCAGTTCGGTAGGTCGGGACGAGCAGTACTTC. It translates to CASSSVGRDEQYF. V is TRBV6-5 and J is TRBJ2-7; D gene uncertain. Deletions cut 4 bases from V and 5 bases from J, with 12 bases between. In germline, CDR1 is MNHEY, CDR2 SVGAGI. This CDR3 comprises 13 residues.

V and J are TRBV9 and TRBJ1-1; 7 bases agree with TRBD1. The CDR3 runs 17 residues. V gave up 3 bases and J gave up 0 bases; unmatched junction bases: 11. Germline V gene data show CDR1 as SGDLS and CDR2 as YYNGEE. CDR3 sequence (DNA): TGTGCCAGCAGCGCTTCAGGGGGACCGGTCATGAACACTGAAGCTTTCTTT. Residues: CASSASGGPVMNTEAFF.

J is TRBJ1-5 and V is TRBV5-8; possibly TRBD1 for D (6 bases). This CDR3 has 16 amino acids. Germline CDR1 SGHTS, CDR2 YDEGEE. The V and J ends lost 2 bases and 7 bases respectively, with 19 bases between them. Written as DNA, the CDR3 is TGTGCCAGCAGCTTCTGGGGGGGCAGGGATGGACAGCCCCAGCATTTT. This encodes CASSFWGGRDGQPQHF.

The rearrangement joins TRBV29-1 to TRBJ2-7; D may be TRBD1 (6 bases). Germline V gives CDR1 SQVTM, CDR2 ANQGSEA. There are 15 residues in the CDR3. V gave up 5 bases and J gave up 2 bases, with 19 bases separating them. The CDR3 here is CSVLGTGTQTYEQYF. The CDR3 DNA is TGCAGCGTTCTCGGTACCGGGACACAGACCTACGAGCAGTACTTC.

This clone has only one observation. DNA for the CDR3: TGTGCCAGCAGCTTAGGGGAGGCTGAAGCTTTCTTT. Amino acids: CASSLGEAEAFF. The genes are TRBV11-3 and TRBJ1-1; D not certain. This CDR3 has 12 amino acids. Germline V lookup: CDR1 SGHNT, CDR2 YENEEA. V lost 1 base, J lost 6 bases, and 6 bases lay in between.

Concerning this clone itself: At one end the junction does not follow the germline gene, possibly because of a read error. The chain couples TRBV27 to TRBJ2-6; possibly TRBD1 for D (5 bases). CDR1 is MNHEY, CDR2 SMNVEV, per germline (reference sequence). This CDR3 region has 16 residues. CDR3 sequence: CASRAGQNSGANGLTF. The CDR3 bases are TGTGCCAGCAGGGCCGGACAAAACTCTGGGGCCAACGGCCTGACTTTC. Together with reference TRBV27 and TRBJ2-6, the CDR3 gives the full variable domain: EAQVTQNPRYLITVTGKKLTVTCSQNMNHEYMSWYRQDPGLGLRQIYYSMNVEVTDKGDVPEGYKVSRKEKRNFPLILESPSPNQTSLYFCASRAGQNSGANGLTFGAGSRLTVL.